This T cell receptor beta chain was profiled in a study of blood T cells in healthy people across ages. V lost 4 bases to trimming and J lost 6 bases; unmatched junction nucleotides: 4. The CDR3 spans 16 residues. Per germline, CDR1 KGHDR and CDR2 SFDVKD. Through a sample-barcoded 5' primer and a J-beta primer mix, a second PCR was run for roughly 6 to 11 cycles. TCRdb itself ran the 5' RACE reads through MiXCR, one entry per CDR3 protein. The sample comprises about 830,000 distinct CDR3 sequences, about 62% of which are singletons, and around a quarter rests with the top ten. This rearrangement joins TRBV24-1 to TRBJ2-1; 14 positions match TRBD2. Sequencing used blood. The source is a young man in good health. As DNA, the CDR3 is TGTGCCACCAGTGACCCCGGGACTAGCGGGAGCAATGAGCAGTTCTTC. Its translation: CATSDPGTSGSNEQFF.